Listed here are 28 T cell receptor beta chains from one sample, sequenced in a study of blood T cell repertoires in COVID-19. Only in-frame clones appear in the TCRdb table, and some are missing; sequencing was by immunoSEQ multiplex PCR. Found here are tens of thousands of clones, over 75% of them singletons; the top ten hold roughly 3.5%. The source material was peripheral blood. The receptors here all came from a man between 65 and 79 years old with acute or convalescent COVID-19.

The CDR3 region has the DNA TGTGCCAGCAGCCCGGTCAACCAGCGCGGGGTACTGACTGAAGCTTTCTTT. Translation: CASSPVNQRGVLTEAFF. The chain carries TRBV5-6 and TRBJ1-1; D gene ambiguous. V dropped 4 bases and J dropped 5 bases, with 24 bases sitting between them. CDR1 and CDR2 (germline): SGHDT, YYEEEE. CDR3 length: 17 residues. Full variable domain (remainder filled in from reference TRBV5-6 and TRBJ1-1): DAGVTQSPTHLIKTRGQQVTLRCSPKSGHDTVSWYQQALGQGPQFIFQYYEEEERQRGNFPDRFSGHQFPNYSSELNVNALLLGDSALYLCASSPVNQRGVLTEAFFGQGTRLTVV.

A single count supports this clone. This chain joins TRBV7-3 and TRBJ2-3, with TRBD2 matching 7 bases. Germline V lookup: CDR1 SGHTA, CDR2 FQGTGA. This CDR3 has 13 amino acids. V shed 2 bases and J 6 bases; nucleotides not matched to a gene: 2. The CDR3 region has the DNA TGTGCCAGCAGCTTAGGGGGGGAGGATACGCAGTATTTT. It translates to CASSLGGEDTQYF.

This chain connects TRBV21-1 to TRBJ2-2; no DNA check was done on the table's D call, TRBD1. TRBV21-1 is termed a pseudogene. The CDR3 extends over 16 amino acids. CDR3: CASSRAGDRETGELFF. In nucleotides, the CDR3 is TGTGCCAGCAGCAGAGCTGGGGACAGAGAGACCGGGGAGCTGTTTTTT.

CDR3 amino acids: CASSQIAGRGRGYTF. The CDR3, as DNA: TGTGCCAGCAGCCAAATAGCGGGCAGGGGGCGAGGCTACACCTTC. The chain links TRBV3-1 (or the pseudogene TRBV3-2) to TRBJ1-2; 8 bases line up with TRBD1. CDR1 and CDR2 (germline): LGHDT, YNNKEL (reference sequence). CDR3 length: 15 residues. V gave up 2 bases and J gave up 8 bases; unmatched junction bases: 10.

V gene TRBV21-1 combines with J gene TRBJ1-6; the tabulated D call, TRBD1, remains unverified against the DNA. TRBV21-1 is described as a pseudogene. The CDR3 has 18 amino acids. The DNA of the CDR3 is TGTGCCAGCAGCAAACTTCCCTCCGAGACAAGATATAATTCACCCCTCCACTTT. It is translated as CASSKLPSETRYNSPLHF.

The gene calls are TRBV7-9 and TRBJ1-2; D ambiguous. V was cut by 5 bases and J by 8 bases, with 15 bases left in between. There are 13 residues in the CDR3. Germline V lookup: CDR1 SEHNR, CDR2 FQNEAQ (reference sequence). The CDR3 protein is CASSPLVSEGYTF. As DNA, the CDR3 is TGTGCCAGCAGCCCTTTAGTGTCGGAGGGCTACACCTTC.

This clone has just a few counts. The chain joins TRBV4-1 to TRBJ2-3; 7 bases are a match to TRBD1. Germline CDR1 reads MGHRA; CDR2 reads YSYEKL. V shed 1 base, J shed 2 bases, and the junction held 6 bases outside the gene matches. This CDR3 comprises 16 residues. The CDR3 spells CASSQVRTGLTDTQYF. The DNA for the CDR3 is TGCGCCAGCAGCCAAGTCAGGACAGGTCTCACAGATACGCAGTATTTT.

In this sample, this clone turned up once. The sample holds other DNA sequences that translate to the same CDR3. The chain combines TRBV7-9 with TRBJ1-2, with TRBD1 matching over 8 bases. The CDR3 is 13 amino acids. The V and J ends lost 5 bases and 4 bases, in that order; junction bases with no gene match: 3. Germline V CDR1 and CDR2: SEHNR, FQNEAQ (reference sequence). Here the CDR3 reads CASSPQGGYGYTF. The CDR3 DNA reads TGTGCCAGCAGCCCACAGGGGGGCTATGGCTACACCTTC. The entire variable domain, with the rest obtained from reference TRBV7-9 and TRBJ1-2, is as follows: DTGVSQNPRHKITKRGQNVTFRCDPISEHNRLYWYRQTLGQGPEFLTYFQNEAQLEKSRLLSDRFSAERPKGSFSTLEIQRTEQGDSAMYLCASSPQGGYGYTFGSGTRLTVV.

The rearrangement uses TRBV27 and TRBJ2-7, with TRBD1 matching 10 bases. CDR1 is MNHEY, CDR2 SMNVEV, per germline (reference sequence). V gave up 5 bases and J gave up 1 base; unmatched junction bases: 2. The length of the CDR3 is 14 residues. Written as DNA, the CDR3 is TGTGCCAGCAGTCTGGGACAGGGGTCCTACGAGCAGTACTTC. This sequence encodes CASSLGQGSYEQYF.

The V call is TRBV4-2, the J call TRBJ1-2, with D possibly being TRBD1 (6 bases). The CDR3 length is 16 residues. The ends were cut back, 0 bases at V and 0 bases at J, with 11 bases in the middle. Germline CDR1 reads LGHNA; CDR2 reads YNFKEQ. CDR3 nucleotide sequence: TGTGCCAGCAGCCAAGATTGGGACACGTCTAACTATGGCTACACCTTC. Amino acid sequence: CASSQDWDTSNYGYTF.

CDR3 protein: CASSYWGQGNTGELFF. The CDR3 bases are TGTGCCAGCAGTTACTGGGGACAGGGAAACACCGGGGAGCTGTTTTTT. The rearrangement uses TRBV6-5 and TRBJ2-2; 9 bases match TRBD1. The J segment lost 2 bases and the V segment lost 1 base, leaving 2 bases of the junction unmatched. The CDR3 runs 16 residues. CDR1 is MNHEY and CDR2 is SVGAGI in the germline V gene.

Regarding this clone: Other DNA sequences in this sample translate to the same CDR3. J is TRBJ1-5 and V is TRBV5-1, with TRBD1 identical over 9 bases. After removal of 0 bases from V and 4 bases from J, the junction contained 5 bases not matched to a gene. Germline V lookup: CDR1 SGHRS, CDR2 YFSETQ. The CDR3 is made up of 16 amino acids. The CDR3 DNA sequence: TGCGCCAGCAGCTTGGCCCCGACAGGGGGGAATCAGCCCCAGCATTTT. It yields the protein CASSLAPTGGNQPQHF.

V gene TRBV5-1 combines with J gene TRBJ1-6, with D unclear. Germline V lookup: CDR1 SGHRS, CDR2 YFSETQ. The length of the CDR3 is 14 residues. The V end was cut by 0 bases, the J end by 11 bases, with 12 bases between. The CDR3 nucleotides read TGCGCCAGCAGCTTGGAACAGAGTACGACACCCCTCCACTTT. Protein: CASSLEQSTTPLHF.

The chain has TRBV7-3 and TRBJ1-2; 12 positions agree with TRBD1. Trimming took 5 bases from V and 7 from J; bases not matched to a gene: 5. The CDR3 loop spans 14 amino acids. CDR1 and CDR2 from the germline V gene are SGHTA and FQGTGA. CDR3 amino acids: CASSPGTGGSGYTF. The CDR3 bases are TGTGCCAGCAGCCCAGGGACAGGGGGCTCTGGCTACACCTTC.

CDR3 loop: CASSLSGFASYEQYF. For the CDR3, the DNA is TGTGCCAGCAGCTTAAGCGGGTTTGCATCCTACGAGCAGTACTTC. This chain joins TRBV5-6 and TRBJ2-7; tentatively, D is TRBD2 (6 bases). The CDR3 has 15 amino acids. Germline V lookup: CDR1 SGHDT, CDR2 YYEEEE. Deletions cut 2 bases from V and 1 base from J, with 13 bases between.

The V gene is TRBV6-5, the J gene TRBJ1-1; possibly TRBD1 for D (5 bases). Germline V lookup: CDR1 MNHEY, CDR2 SVGAGI. This CDR3 spans 15 amino acids. The V end was cut by 3 bases, the J end by 4 bases, with 15 bases between. The CDR3 DNA is TGTGCCAGCAGTTATATACGGGGCGGGGGCACTGAAGCTTTCTTT. Translating it yields CASSYIRGGGTEAFF.

This chain uses TRBV6-6 with TRBJ1-2; D perhaps matches TRBD1 (5 bases). The CDR3 sequence is 15 residues long. V was trimmed by 0 bases and J by 8 bases, leaving 16 bases between them. CDR1 and CDR2 from the germline V gene are MNHNY and SVGAGI (reference sequence). The CDR3 region is CASSYSPGDLSGYTF. The CDR3, as DNA: TGTGCCAGCAGTTACTCGCCGGGGGACCTATCCGGCTACACCTTC.

The V gene is TRBV6-2 or TRBV6-3, the J gene TRBJ2-7, with TRBD1 identical over 9 bases. Trimming removed 5 bases from V and 5 bases from J; junction bases left unmatched: 4. The CDR3 sequence is 13 residues long. Germline V lookup: CDR1 MNHEY, CDR2 SVGEGT. The chain's CDR3 is CASSRGTGNEQYF. The DNA of the CDR3 is TGTGCCAGCAGTCGCGGGACAGGGAACGAGCAGTACTTC.

In its sample, this clone was seen once. J is TRBJ2-3 and V is TRBV3-1 (or the pseudogene TRBV3-2), with D possibly matching TRBD2 (6 bases). V lost 4 bases and J lost 4, with 12 bases in between. The CDR3 extends over 14 amino acids. CDR1 is LGHDT and CDR2 is YNNKEL in the germline V gene (reference sequence). CDR3 residues: CASSLRERADTQYF. The CDR3 DNA reads as TGTGCCAGCAGCCTAAGGGAGCGGGCAGATACGCAGTATTTT.

This chain connects TRBV19 to TRBJ1-1, with 8 bases that match TRBD1. Germline lookup yields CDR1 LNHDA and CDR2 SQIVND (reference sequence). Losses at the gene ends were 6 bases for V and 1 base for J; bases not matched to a gene: 4. This CDR3 has 14 amino acids. In nucleotides, the CDR3 is TGTGCCAGTAGACAGACAGGGGAGAACACTGAAGCTTTCTTT. Translating it yields CASRQTGENTEAFF.

This clone occurred once. This chain joins TRBV18 and TRBJ2-5; 11 nucleotides align to TRBD1. In germline, CDR1 is KGHSH, CDR2 LQKENI. The V gene end was trimmed by 3 bases and the J gene end by 5 bases; junction bases not matched to a gene: 8. The CDR3 loop spans 16 amino acids. The CDR3 nucleotides read TGTGCCAGCTCACCGCTCGGACAGGGGGCGGTGGAGACCCAGTACTTC. Residues: CASSPLGQGAVETQYF.

The chain uses TRBV19 and TRBJ1-3; TRBD1 matches 8 bases. The CDR3 sequence is 15 residues long. Germline trimming cut 6 bases from V and 2 bases from J; bases unmatched to any gene: 6. Germline-derived CDR1 and CDR2 are LNHDA and SQIVND (reference sequence). The CDR3 reads CASRGQGAAGNTIYF. The CDR3 DNA is TGTGCCAGTAGAGGACAGGGTGCGGCTGGAAACACCATATATTTT.

The V and J genes are TRBV5-1 and TRBJ1-1; D gene unclear. V lost 0 bases and J 4 bases, leaving 10 bases between the germline ends. Germline V gene sequence: CDR1 SGHRS, CDR2 YFSETQ. The CDR3 contains 14 residues. CDR3 in amino acids: CASSLALGSTEAFF. The CDR3 nucleotides are TGCGCCAGCAGCTTGGCCCTGGGGAGCACTGAAGCTTTCTTT.

V and J are TRBV7-3 and TRBJ2-5, with unresolved D. V shed 5 bases and J shed 5 bases, with 15 bases lying between them. The germline CDR1 and CDR2 sequences are SGHTA and FQGTGA. The CDR3 loop spans 14 amino acids. CDR3 residues: CASSPTLRRETQYF. DNA for the CDR3: TGTGCCAGCAGCCCGACCCTCCGGCGGGAGACCCAGTACTTC.

The rearrangement joins TRBV5-4 to TRBJ2-1; 10 bases line up with TRBD1. The CDR3 sequence is 15 residues long. V gave up 3 bases and J gave up 7 bases; unmatched junction bases: 7. CDR1 and CDR2 (germline): SGHNT, YYREEE (reference sequence). DNA for the CDR3: TGTGCCAGCAGCTCCGGACAGGGGGTAGGGAATGAGCAGTTCTTC. Translation: CASSSGQGVGNEQFF. Filled out from reference TRBV5-4 and TRBJ2-1, the complete variable domain reads ETGVTQSPTHLIKTRGQQVTLRCSSQSGHNTVSWYQQALGQGPQFIFQYYREEENGRGNFPPRFSGLQFPNYSSELNVNALELDDSALYLCASSSGQGVGNEQFFGPGTRLTVL.

This clone was recorded once. The V call is TRBV2, the J call TRBJ1-3; 8 bases align to TRBD1. The germline gives CDR1 SNHLY, CDR2 FYNNEI. V gave up 5 bases and J gave up 3 bases; unmatched junction bases: 6. This CDR3 is built from 15 residues. CDR3 nucleotide sequence: TGTGCCAGCAGTACCGGACAGGGTTTTGGAAACACCATATATTTT. Amino acids: CASSTGQGFGNTIYF. Based on the CDR3 plus reference TRBV2 and TRBJ1-3, the full variable domain is EPEVTQTPSHQVTQMGQEVILRCVPISNHLYFYWYRQILGQKVEFLVSFYNNEISEKSEIFDDQFSVERPDGSNFTLKIRSTKLEDSAMYFCASSTGQGFGNTIYFGEGSWLTVV.

The CDR3 sequence is CASSLASAGVGGNTIYF. The CDR3 coding sequence is TGCGCCAGCAGCTTGGCCTCGGCAGGGGTTGGTGGAAACACCATATATTTT. The chain joins TRBV5-1 to TRBJ1-3, with a tentative D call TRBD1 (6 bases). CDR3 size: 17 residues. CDR1 SGHRS and CDR2 YFSETQ come from the germline V gene. Trimming cost V 0 bases and J 3 bases, with 16 bases left between them.

The V and J genes are TRBV18 and TRBJ2-2; 9 bases match TRBD2. With V trimmed by 4 bases and J by 1 base, 4 bases remained unmatched. Germline V gene sequence: CDR1 KGHSH, CDR2 LQKENI. This CDR3 contains 16 residues. DNA of the CDR3: TGTGCCAGCTCACTTAGCGGGGGTCTGAACACCGGGGAGCTGTTTTTT. Amino acid sequence: CASSLSGGLNTGELFF.